What follows are 23 T cell receptor beta chains derived from one specimen sequenced in a study of blood T cell repertoires in COVID-19. The method was immunoSEQ multiplex PCR; TCRdb's version includes in-frame clones alone and lacks a portion of them. The sample includes approximately 240,000 clones, approximately 81% of them seen just once. The sequencing input was peripheral blood. The receptors were sampled from a woman older than 75 with active or convalescent COVID-19.

J is TRBJ1-5 and V is TRBV27, with D perhaps matching TRBD1 (5 bases). The CDR3 runs to 15 residues. V lost 1 base and J lost 2, with 9 bases in between. CDR1 MNHEY and CDR2 SMNVEV come from the germline V gene (reference sequence). In nucleotides, the CDR3 is TGTGCCAGCAGTTTATTCACGGGGGGCAATCAGCCCCAGCATTTT. As protein: CASSLFTGGNQPQHF.

The chain joins TRBV10-3 to TRBJ2-7, with D perhaps matching TRBD1 (9 bases). Germline CDR1 is ENHRY and CDR2 is SYGVKD. The CDR3 covers 15 residues. Trimming shortened V by 6 bases and J by 3 bases, and 18 bases separated the two germline ends. Written as DNA, the CDR3 is TGTGCCATCAGCACAGGGGGCGGGGGGTTCTACGAGCAGTACTTC. Protein sequence: CAISTGGGGFYEQYF.

V and J are TRBV3-1 (or the pseudogene TRBV3-2) and TRBJ2-3; TRBD1 aligns across 7 bases. The CDR3 is 15 residues long. The V gene end was trimmed by 5 bases and the J gene end by 3 bases; junction bases not matched to a gene: 8. Germline V lookup: CDR1 LGHDT, CDR2 YNNKEL (reference sequence). CDR3 residues: CASSYRQGRTDTQYF. The CDR3 region has the DNA TGTGCCAGCAGCTACCGACAGGGACGGACAGATACGCAGTATTTT.

This clone came up once. The chain carries TRBV25-1 and TRBJ2-7; D is ambiguous. The CDR3 extends over 12 amino acids. CDR1 is MGHDK and CDR2 is SYGVNS in the germline V gene. CDR3 amino acids: CASARSAYEQYF. CDR3 coding DNA: TGTGCATCAGCGCGGTCGGCCTACGAGCAGTACTTC.

This clone appeared once. This sequence joins TRBV5-1 and TRBJ1-1; a possible D gene is TRBD1 (6 bases). The V and J ends lost 0 bases and 5 bases respectively, with 11 bases between them. This CDR3 comprises 14 residues. Germline-derived CDR1 and CDR2 are SGHRS and YFSETQ. The CDR3 spells CASSLVAGETEAFF. CDR3 coding DNA: TGCGCCAGCAGCTTGGTGGCAGGGGAGACTGAAGCTTTCTTT.

The chain links TRBV10-3 to TRBJ1-2, with 10 bases identical to TRBD1. The junction had 10 bases not matched to a gene; V was cut back by 4 bases and J by 8 bases. This CDR3 comprises 15 residues. CDR1 ENHRY and CDR2 SYGVKD come from the germline V gene. The CDR3 nucleotides are TGTGCCATCAGTGGGTTGGGACAGGGGAGTAAGGGCTACACCTTC. Amino acids: CAISGLGQGSKGYTF.

V usage is TRBV30 and J usage is TRBJ2-1; 12 bases fit TRBD2. The CDR3 length is 14 residues. Germline V gene lookup returns CDR1 GTSNPN and CDR2 SVGIG (reference sequence). The junction had 9 bases not matched to a gene; V was cut back by 3 bases and J by 12 bases. CDR3 region: CAWRPGLAGDRQFF. Here the CDR3 DNA reads TGTGCCTGGAGACCGGGACTAGCGGGCGATCGGCAGTTCTTC.

This chain connects TRBV29-1 to TRBJ1-2; no reliable D call. CDR3 length equals 14 residues. The germline V and J ends were trimmed by 1 base and 2 bases, with 11 bases remaining between them. CDR1 SQVTM and CDR2 ANQGSEA come from the germline V gene. CDR3 nucleotides: TGCAGCGTTGAAGGATACAGTGGGAACTATGGCTACACCTTC. Its protein product is CSVEGYSGNYGYTF. The entire variable domain, with the rest obtained from reference TRBV29-1 and TRBJ1-2, is as follows: SAVISQKPSRDICQRGTSLTIQCQVDSQVTMMFWYRQQPGQSLTLIATANQGSEATYESGFVIDKFPISRPNLTFSTLTVSNMSPEDSSIYLCSVEGYSGNYGYTFGSGTRLTVV.

The V gene is TRBV28, the J gene TRBJ2-1; 13 bases match TRBD2. The CDR3 covers 17 residues. In germline, CDR1 is MDHEN, CDR2 SYDVKM. With 4 bases clipped from V and 7 bases from J, the junction kept 10 bases outside the gene matches. The CDR3 region has the DNA TGTGCCAGCAGTTCGTATACTAGCGGGAGGGCCCTTAATGAGCAGTTCTTC. As protein: CASSSYTSGRALNEQFF.

This clone was seen just once. V usage is TRBV7-2 and J usage is TRBJ2-7; tentative D call: TRBD2 (5 bases). The length of the CDR3 is 12 residues. V gave up 5 bases and J gave up 6 bases, with 11 bases separating them. Germline assignment: CDR1 SGHTA and CDR2 FQGNSA. CDR3 sequence reads: CASSNGLLEQYF. CDR3 in DNA: TGTGCCAGCAGCAATGGACTCCTCGAGCAGTACTTC.

This clone was counted a few times. The chain is built from TRBV10-3 and TRBJ2-7; D perhaps matches TRBD1 (6 bases). Trimming stripped 2 bases from V and 2 bases from J, with 13 bases between. This CDR3 region has 15 residues. Looked up from germline, CDR1 is ENHRY and CDR2 is SYGVKD. The CDR3 coding sequence is TGTGCCATCAGTGAGGGAACCAGGGGTCCCTACGAGCAGTACTTC. Translated, it gives CAISEGTRGPYEQYF.

This chain uses TRBV18 with TRBJ2-3, with 14 bases identical to TRBD2. Germline V lookup: CDR1 KGHSH, CDR2 LQKENI. V lost 3 bases to trimming and J lost 1 base; unmatched junction nucleotides: 3. CDR3 length equals 17 residues. CDR3 amino acids: CASSPPGLAGGTDTQYF. CDR3 bases: TGTGCCAGCTCACCTCCGGGACTAGCGGGGGGCACAGATACGCAGTATTTT.

V and J are TRBV27 and TRBJ1-2, with D perhaps matching TRBD1 (6 bases). Between the trimmed V and J ends, which lost 0 bases and 7 bases, there was a span of 12 bases. Germline V gene data show CDR1 as MNHEY and CDR2 as SMNVEV (reference sequence). This CDR3 comprises 14 residues. CDR3 sequence reads: CASSLSPRTVGYTF. In nucleotides, the CDR3 is TGTGCCAGCAGTTTATCGCCCAGGACAGTTGGCTACACCTTC.

The J gene is TRBJ1-6, the V gene TRBV5-1, with 7 bases matching TRBD1. The junction had 12 bases not matched to a gene; V was cut back by 0 bases and J by 6 bases. CDR3 length: 18 amino acids. Germline V gene sequence: CDR1 SGHRS, CDR2 YFSETQ. This CDR3 is CASSLVTRRDSPNSPLHF. CDR3 coding DNA: TGCGCCAGCAGCTTGGTCACCCGCCGGGACAGCCCTAATTCACCCCTCCACTTT.

This chain joins TRBV7-2 and TRBJ2-5, with D perhaps matching TRBD2 (5 bases). This CDR3 comprises 14 residues. Per the germline V gene, CDR1 is SGHTA and CDR2 is FQGNSA. Between the trimmed V and J ends, which lost 5 bases and 2 bases, there was a span of 12 bases. This CDR3 is CASSTPGGQETQYF. CDR3 bases: TGTGCCAGCAGCACCCCCGGAGGACAAGAGACCCAGTACTTC. Based on the CDR3 plus reference TRBV7-2 and TRBJ2-5, the full variable domain is GAGVSQSPSNKVTEKGKDVELRCDPISGHTALYWYRQSLGQGLEFLIYFQGNSAPDKSGLPSDRFSAERTGGSVSTLTIQRTQQEDSAVYLCASSTPGGQETQYFGPGTRLLVL.

This sequence joins TRBV19 and TRBJ2-5, with TRBD1 identical over 9 bases. J lost 4 bases, V lost 5 bases, and 11 bases had no gene match. The CDR3 has 16 residues. CDR1 and CDR2 from the germline V gene are LNHDA and SQIVND (reference sequence). The DNA of the CDR3 is TGTGCCAGTAGTCCAGGTGGGACAGGGTATGGAGAGACCCAGTACTTC. This codes for CASSPGGTGYGETQYF.

The chain uses TRBV27 and TRBJ1-2; D uncertain. The CDR3 length is 15 residues. Deletions cut 2 bases from V and 3 bases from J, with 13 bases between. Germline V lookup: CDR1 MNHEY, CDR2 SMNVEV (reference sequence). The CDR3 DNA is TGTGCCAGCAGTTTAATTCGGACGGACTACTATGGCTACACCTTC. The encoded protein is CASSLIRTDYYGYTF.

The rearrangement uses TRBV28 and TRBJ2-7; 12 nucleotides agree with TRBD2. Germline lookup yields CDR1 MDHEN and CDR2 SYDVKM. Trimming removed 10 bases from V and 5 bases from J; junction bases left unmatched: 6. CDR3 length: 13 residues. CDR3 residues: CATLAGGPHEQYF. DNA of the CDR3: TGTGCCACCCTAGCGGGGGGGCCACACGAGCAGTACTTC. The full variable domain, rest sourced from reference TRBV28 and TRBJ2-7, is DVKVTQSSRYLVKRTGEKVFLECVQDMDHENMFWYRQDPGLGLRLIYFSYDVKMKEKGDIPEGYSVSREKKERFSLILESASTNQTSMYLCATLAGGPHEQYFGPGTRLTVT.

The J gene is TRBJ2-1, the V gene TRBV9; D gene uncertain. Germline V gives CDR1 SGDLS, CDR2 YYNGEE. This CDR3 contains 14 residues. Trimming pared 0 bases from V and 0 bases from J, leaving 4 bases between. The CDR3 protein is CASSVASSYNEQFF. CDR3 bases: TGTGCCAGCAGCGTAGCGAGCTCCTACAATGAGCAGTTCTTC.

This clone came up a few times. J is TRBJ1-1 and V is TRBV16, with 7 bases that match TRBD1. The V gene's germline CDR1 is KGHSY and CDR2 FQNENV. The CDR3 length is 13 residues. Trimming cost V 2 bases and J 5 bases; bases outside gene matches: 2. CDR3 DNA sequence: TGTGCCAGCAGCCAAACGACAGGGACTGAAGCTTTCTTT. Encoded protein: CASSQTTGTEAFF.

J is TRBJ1-3 and V is TRBV19, with 7 bases identical to TRBD1. CDR3 length equals 15 residues. Germline lookup yields CDR1 LNHDA and CDR2 SQIVND (reference sequence). Trimming at V came to 8 bases and at J to 0 bases, leaving 7 bases not matched to a gene. The CDR3 DNA sequence: TGTGCCAGTCCCCTGACAGGGAACTCTGGAAACACCATATATTTT. Translating gives CASPLTGNSGNTIYF.

Of note for this clone: Other DNA sequences of this sample code for an identical CDR3. This rearrangement joins TRBV2 to TRBJ2-4, with 12 bases identical to TRBD2. CDR3 length: 15 amino acids. Per germline, CDR1 SNHLY and CDR2 FYNNEI. V shed 6 bases and J 0 bases; nucleotides not matched to a gene: 0. Written as DNA, the CDR3 is TGTGCCAGCAGGACTAGCGGGGGAGCCAAAAACATTCAGTACTTC. Amino acids: CASRTSGGAKNIQYF.

The chain employs TRBV7-2 and TRBJ2-5; D is perhaps TRBD2 (5 bases). The CDR3 covers 15 residues. Germline-derived CDR1 and CDR2 are SGHTA and FQGNSA. V lost 6 bases and J 0 bases, leaving 14 bases between the germline ends. The CDR3 reads CASRTGNSYQETQYF. The CDR3 nucleotides read TGTGCCAGCAGAACGGGGAACTCGTACCAAGAGACCCAGTACTTC.